This T cell receptor beta chain was profiled in a study of blood T cell repertoires in COVID-19. For the study at large: Acute and convalescent COVID-19 specimens originated in the United States, Italy and Spain. From T cells, B-cell-depleted T cells, or PBMCs came the material, which was cDNA or gDNA.

This CDR3 is 17 amino acids long. Germline loops: CDR1 SQVTM, CDR2 ANQGSEA. Unmatched junction bases numbered 10, after V lost 6 bases and J lost 2 bases. Clones were sequenced by immunoSEQ multiplex PCR, and TCRdb holds only the in-frame ones, with some missing. This sample has about 190,000 clones; about 88% occur once, and the top ten carry 14%. The sequenced sample consisted of peripheral blood. The chain employs TRBV29-1 and TRBJ2-2, with TRBD2 identical over 12 bases. This sequence originates from a man aged 30 to 45 with active or convalescent COVID-19. CDR3 in amino acids: CSVGFWTSGVNTGELFF. The CDR3 nucleotides are TGCAGCGTCGGGTTTTGGACTAGCGGGGTTAACACCGGGGAGCTGTTTTTT.